Listed below are T cell receptor beta chains from one sample, sequenced in a study of blood T cells in healthy people across ages. In TCRdb, the 5' RACE reads were re-called with MiXCR into one record per CDR3 protein. The data show about 1 million distinct CDR3 sequences, roughly 45% seen once. Material for sequencing was blood. The receptors derive from a woman in her fifties or sixties in good health. Both conserved end residues are part of each CDR3. A D gene is named only where the DNA matches it firmly. A row's size may be missing; if present it is once, few, many or a size class.

v_call	j_call	clone_size	d_call	cdr3_aa	cdr3_nt
TRBV27	TRBJ2-5	few	-	CASSRSDQETQYF	TGTGCCAGCAGTAGGTCGGACCAAGAGACCCAGTACTTC
TRBV27	TRBJ2-7	-	-	CASSLSKGGGAYEQYF	TGTGCCAGCAGTTTATCGAAGGGGGGGGGGGCCTACGAGCAGTACTTC
TRBV5-5	TRBJ2-3	-	TRBD2	CASSFSGSDTDTQYF	TGTGCCAGCAGCTTCAGCGGGAGTGACACAGATACGCAGTATTTT
TRBV25-1	TRBJ2-7	-	-	CASSEWGSSYEQYF	TGTGCCAGCAGTGAATGGGGAAGTTCCTACGAGCAGTACTTC
TRBV7-9	TRBJ1-2	-	-	CASRLREVPSTNYGYTF	TGTGCCAGCAGGCTGAGGGAGGTTCCCTCCACTAACTATGGCTACACCTTC
TRBV7-2	TRBJ1-2	once	TRBD1	CASSLAQGALYGYTF	TGTGCCAGCAGCTTAGCGCAGGGGGCTCTCTATGGCTACACCTTC
TRBV6-2/TRBV6-3	TRBJ2-7	few	-	CASSYSDFYEQYF	TGTGCCAGCAGTTACTCCGACTTCTACGAGCAGTACTTC
TRBV28	TRBJ2-7	few	TRBD2	CASTTSRLAGTYEQYF	TGTGCCAGCACCACCTCTCGACTAGCGGGGACCTACGAGCAGTACTTC
TRBV24-1	TRBJ2-6	few	-	CATSDPGLTSGANVLTF	TGTGCCACCAGTGATCCGGGACTGACCTCTGGGGCCAACGTCCTGACTTTC
TRBV29-1	TRBJ2-7	-	TRBD1	CSVPGQGALGEQYF	TGCAGCGTCCCGGGACAGGGGGCTCTTGGCGAGCAGTACTTC
TRBV6-2/TRBV6-3	TRBJ2-7	few	TRBD1	CASRLRDRVAYEQYF	TGTGCCAGCAGGCTCCGGGACAGGGTTGCCTACGAGCAGTACTTC
TRBV11-2	TRBJ2-6	-	TRBD2	CASSFVLAGSPRSGANVLTF	TGTGCCAGCAGCTTCGTACTAGCGGGATCTCCAAGGTCTGGGGCCAACGTCCTGACTTTC
TRBV5-1	TRBJ2-3	few	-	CASSRGSGGGDTQYF	TGCGCCAGCAGCCGGGGCTCCGGTGGTGGGGATACGCAGTATTTT
TRBV4-2	TRBJ2-4	-	-	CASSQDLANSYNEQYF	TGTGCCAGCAGCCAAGATCTAGCGAACTCCTACAATGAGCAGTACTTC
TRBV7-3	TRBJ2-7	-	TRBD1	CASSLNPGGVSYEQYF	TGTGCCAGCAGCTTAAACCCAGGGGGAGTATCCTACGAGCAGTACTTC
TRBV20-1	TRBJ1-2	-	-	CSAREAGGGDGYTF	TGCAGTGCTAGAGAAGCGGGGGGAGGGGATGGCTACACCTTC
TRBV5-1	TRBJ2-7	-	-	CASSLYSPTPSYEQYF	TGCGCCAGCAGCTTGTATTCCCCGACCCCCTCCTACGAGCAGTACTTC
TRBV20-1	TRBJ2-1	-	TRBD2	CSAGSAGGWSEQFF	TGCAGTGCCGGTAGTGCGGGAGGTTGGAGTGAGCAGTTCTTC
TRBV20-1	TRBJ1-2	few	-	CSASAGSNYGYTF	TGCAGTGCTTCAGCAGGGTCTAACTATGGCTACACCTTC
TRBV19	TRBJ1-2	-	-	CASSMWGLREEGYTF	TGTGCCAGTAGTATGTGGGGCCTACGCGAAGAGGGCTACACCTTC
TRBV9	TRBJ2-7	-	-	CASSVAFNEQYF	TGTGCCAGCAGCGTAGCTTTTAACGAGCAGTACTTC
TRBV20-1	TRBJ2-7	-	TRBD2	CSARAHPVGGLDPYEQYF	TGCAGTGCTAGAGCACACCCCGTAGGAGGACTAGATCCCTACGAGCAGTACTTC
TRBV21-1	TRBJ2-7	few	-	CASRRKVSSYEQYF	TGTGCCAGCAGGCGCAAGGTTTCCTCCTACGAGCAGTACTTC
TRBV30	TRBJ1-5	-	TRBD1	CAWSGQENQPQHF	TGTGCCTGGAGCGGACAGGAAAATCAGCCCCAGCATTTT
TRBV4-1	TRBJ2-7	-	-	CASSSDKAWGVLYF	TGCGCCAGCAGCTCAGATAAGGCCTGGGGGGTGCTGTACTTC
TRBV20-1	TRBJ2-3	once	-	CSAEEGGTDTQYF	TGCAGTGCGGAGGAGGGAGGAACAGATACACAGTATTTT
TRBV2	TRBJ2-3	-	TRBD1	CVIPSGQASTDTQYF	TGTGTCATTCCCTCGGGACAGGCGAGCACAGATACGCAGTATTTT
TRBV6-5	TRBJ2-3	-	TRBD2	CASSYSGVAGGSDTQYF	TGTGCCAGCAGTTACTCGGGGGTAGCGGGAGGGTCAGATACGCAGTATTTT
TRBV2	TRBJ2-6	few	-	CASCLFRSGANVLTF	TGTGCCAGCTGCCTATTCCGCTCTGGGGCCAACGTCCTGACTTTC
TRBV3-1	TRBJ2-1	many	-	CASSQGVALYNEQFF	TGTGCCAGCAGCCAAGGGGTAGCGCTCTACAATGAGCAGTTCTTC
TRBV5-6	TRBJ1-3	-	TRBD1	CASSPGGAYRGLSGNTIYF	TGTGCCAGCAGCCCGGGGGGGGCTTACAGGGGCCTCTCTGGAAACACCATATATTTT
TRBV20-1	TRBJ2-1	few	TRBD2	CSARGSSKRETNEQFF	TGCAGTGCTCGCGGAAGCTCGAAGCGGGAAACCAATGAGCAGTTCTTC
TRBV2	TRBJ1-4	few	-	CASSIVGASNEKLFF	TGTGCCAGCAGCATCGTAGGGGCGTCTAATGAAAAACTGTTTTTT
TRBV27	TRBJ2-3	few	TRBD2	CASSFQSGRSDTQYF	TGTGCCAGCAGTTTCCAGAGCGGGAGAAGTGATACGCAGTATTTT
TRBV6-5	TRBJ2-1	-	-	CASSTRASFHNEQFF	TGTGCCAGCAGCACCCGGGCTAGCTTCCACAATGAGCAGTTCTTC
TRBV29-1	TRBJ2-7	few	-	CSAAGSYEQYF	TGCAGCGCCGCGGGGTCCTACGAGCAGTACTTC
TRBV5-1	TRBJ2-7	once	-	CASSPGATGLQSSYEQYF	TGCGCCAGCAGCCCTGGTGCCACCGGACTCCAAAGCTCCTACGAGCAGTACTTC
TRBV5-1	TRBJ2-7	-	-	CASSLETSYDEQYF	TGCGCCAGCAGCCTAGAGACTAGTTATGACGAGCAGTACTTC
TRBV20-1	TRBJ2-7	few	TRBD1	CSATTGTANEQYF	TGCAGTGCTACAACCGGGACAGCCAACGAGCAGTACTTC
TRBV5-1	TRBJ2-3	few	TRBD1	CASSLMGQGFTDTQYF	TGCGCCAGCAGTTTGATGGGACAGGGGTTCACAGATACGCAGTATTTT
TRBV29-1	TRBJ2-7	-	TRBD1	CSVTGTGNYEQYF	TGCAGCGTCACCGGGACAGGGAATTACGAGCAGTACTTC
TRBV7-6	TRBJ2-7	-	TRBD2	CASSSGGTSGRGTYEQYF	TGTGCCAGCAGCTCAGGAGGGACTAGCGGGAGGGGGACCTACGAGCAGTACTTC
TRBV5-1	TRBJ2-1	-	-	CASSLEGGALLNEQFF	TGCGCCAGCAGCTTGGAAGGTGGGGCCCTACTGAATGAGCAGTTCTTC
TRBV7-9	TRBJ2-7	-	-	CASSLGLALMDEQYF	TGTGCCAGCAGCTTAGGCCTAGCTCTCATGGACGAGCAGTACTTC
TRBV30	TRBJ2-1	many	TRBD2	CAWDSGRGNEQFF	TGTGCCTGGGATAGCGGGAGAGGCAATGAGCAGTTCTTC
TRBV12-3/TRBV12-4	TRBJ2-4	few	-	CASNPGGGNIQYF	TGTGCCAGCAACCCTGGGGGCGGCAACATTCAGTACTTC
TRBV29-1	TRBJ2-7	-	TRBD1	CSVHQGAYEQYF	TGCAGCGTACACCAGGGGGCCTACGAGCAGTACTTC